The 29 T cell receptor beta chains presented below share a single source sample, sequenced in a study of shared T cell receptors in the human thymus. Some clones are missing from TCRdb's copy, which holds only in-frame ones; the method was immunoSEQ multiplex PCR. The sample includes about 660,000 clones, 85% to 90% of them seen just once. A further study also used this sample, focusing on human thymus T cells.

Sequencing was carried out using thymocytes. These receptors came from a boy younger than two with a congenital heart defect.

This clone was seen a handful of times. This chain connects TRBV29-1 to TRBJ2-5, with D unclear. Germline V gene data show CDR1 as SQVTM and CDR2 as ANQGSEA. Trimming pared 6 bases from V and 1 base from J, leaving 12 bases between. The CDR3 covers 13 residues. CDR3 DNA sequence: TGCAGCGTCACCCCGGGTCTCCAAGAGACCCAGTACTTC. This encodes CSVTPGLQETQYF.

This clone has just a few counts. This chain connects TRBV5-1 to TRBJ2-3, with no clear D. Germline V lookup: CDR1 SGHRS, CDR2 YFSETQ. V was trimmed by 4 bases and J by 1 base, leaving 10 bases between them. The CDR3 covers 14 residues. The CDR3 coding sequence is TGCGCCAGCAGCCATACTTCGGGCACAGATACGCAGTATTTT. This encodes CASSHTSGTDTQYF.

This chain uses TRBV11-2 with TRBJ2-3, with TRBD2 matching 8 bases. After removal of 5 bases from V and 5 bases from J, the junction contained 12 bases not matched to a gene. Germline CDR1 reads SGHAT; CDR2 reads FQNNGV. This CDR3 has 16 amino acids. CDR3 sequence: CASSRGSGRAGDTQYF. DNA for the CDR3: TGTGCCAGCAGCCGAGGGTCCGGGAGGGCCGGAGATACGCAGTATTTT.

This clone has just a few counts. This chain connects TRBV15 to TRBJ2-3, with D maybe TRBD1 (6 bases). Germline CDR1 and CDR2: LNHNV and YYDKDF (reference sequence). Trimming left V 0 bases short and J 2 bases short, with 15 bases between. There are 17 residues in the CDR3. CDR3 amino acids: CATSRDNRATHTDTQYF. CDR3 sequence (DNA): TGTGCCACCAGCAGAGATAACAGGGCCACCCACACAGATACGCAGTATTTT.

This chain uses TRBV29-1 with TRBJ1-2; 10 bases are shared with TRBD1. J was trimmed by 2 bases and V by 6 bases; bases with no gene match: 15. The CDR3 is 17 residues long. Germline CDR1 and CDR2: SQVTM and ANQGSEA. DNA of the CDR3: TGCAGCGTCCACTGGGAGGGGGGACAGGGGATAAACTATGGCTACACCTTC. This codes for CSVHWEGGQGINYGYTF.

The chain couples TRBV7-9 to TRBJ2-1; D might be TRBD2 (7 bases). Looked up from germline, CDR1 is SEHNR and CDR2 is FQNEAQ (reference sequence). This CDR3 comprises 12 residues. Trimming shortened V by 11 bases and J by 4 bases, and 12 bases separated the two germline ends. The CDR3 nucleotides are TGTGCCGCACAGGGAGGGTACAATGAGCAGTTCTTC. Translated: CAAQGGYNEQFF.

This chain joins TRBV4-3 and TRBJ2-5, with TRBD2 identical over 9 bases. The germline V gene has CDR1 LGHNA and CDR2 YSLEER. The CDR3 is 14 amino acids. V gave up 6 bases and J gave up 1 base; unmatched junction bases: 3. The CDR3, as DNA: TGCGCCAGCAGTCTGCGGGAGGGCCAAGAGACCCAGTACTTC. Protein product: CASSLREGQETQYF.

This chain joins TRBV29-1 and TRBJ2-1; 14 bases map to TRBD2. The CDR3 is 17 amino acids. Germline values: CDR1 SQVTM, CDR2 ANQGSEA. V was clipped by 6 bases and J by 0 bases; unmatched bases: 7. The CDR3: CSVGGLAGVHSYNEQFF. DNA for the CDR3: TGCAGCGTCGGGGGACTAGCGGGAGTTCACTCCTACAATGAGCAGTTCTTC.

This clone was detected only a few times. At one end, the junction sequence differs from germline, possibly due to a read error. The V and J genes are TRBV7-8 and TRBJ1-2; the match to TRBD1 covers 8 bases. CDR1 SGHVS and CDR2 FQNEAQ come from the germline V gene. The CDR3 runs 15 residues. The DNA for the CDR3 is TGTGCCAGCAGCTTAGCCGTGACAGGGGACTATGGCTACCCCTTC. Amino acid sequence: CASSLAVTGDYGYPF.

The CDR3 DNA is TGTGCCAGCAGATTATCGACGGACAGCTCCTACGAGCAGTACTTC. Translated, it gives CASRLSTDSSYEQYF. This chain links TRBV6-6 with TRBJ2-7; the D gene is possibly TRBD1 (6 bases). The V gene's germline CDR1 is MNHNY and CDR2 SVGAGI (reference sequence). The CDR3 covers 15 residues. Trimming took 6 bases from V and 0 from J, leaving 15 bases between them.

The chain uses TRBV4-3 and TRBJ2-1; 7 bases are a match to TRBD2. J lost 7 bases, V lost 0 bases, and 6 bases had no gene match. Germline assignment: CDR1 LGHNA and CDR2 YSLEER. The CDR3 is 15 residues long. Here the CDR3 reads CASSQDWRECNEQFF. The CDR3 coding sequence is TGCGCCAGCAGCCAAGATTGGCGGGAGTGTAATGAGCAGTTCTTC.

The V and J genes are TRBV10-1 and TRBJ1-5; D unclear. The CDR3 is 13 residues long. The germline V gene encodes CDR1 WNHNN and CDR2 SYGVQD (reference sequence). Trimming removed 3 bases at V and 4 bases at J, with 7 bases between. Here the CDR3 DNA reads TGCGCCAGCAGTGATCGGGAGAATCAGCCCCAGCATTTT. Encoded protein: CASSDRENQPQHF.

The chain employs TRBV13 and TRBJ1-2; tentative D call: TRBD1 (5 bases). V lost 0 bases and J 1 base, leaving 12 bases between the germline ends. The CDR3 is 16 amino acids. Per the germline V gene, CDR1 is PRHDT and CDR2 is FYEKMQ (reference sequence). This CDR3 reads CASSLGGGRGNYGYTF. Written as DNA, the CDR3 is TGTGCCAGCAGCTTAGGCGGGGGAAGGGGTAACTATGGCTACACCTTC. Filled out from reference TRBV13 and TRBJ1-2, the complete variable domain reads AAGVIQSPRHLIKEKRETATLKCYPIPRHDTVYWYQQGPGQDPQFLISFYEKMQSDKGSIPDRFSAQQFSDYHSELNMSSLELGDSALYFCASSLGGGRGNYGYTFGSGTRLTVV.

The V call is TRBV11-1, the J call TRBJ1-1, with unresolved D. Trimming removed 6 bases at V and 1 base at J, with 12 bases between. CDR1 is SGHAT, CDR2 FQDESV, per germline (reference sequence). The CDR3 extends over 14 amino acids. CDR3 in amino acids: CASSREGGNTEAFF. The CDR3 DNA reads TGTGCCAGCAGTCGGGAGGGAGGGAACACTGAAGCTTTCTTT.

The chain couples TRBV9 to TRBJ1-2, with a weak D call TRBD1 (5 bases). Trimming shortened V by 2 bases and J by 13 bases, and 18 bases separated the two germline ends. Germline CDR1 reads SGDLS; CDR2 reads YYNGEE. The CDR3 length is 13 residues. This CDR3 reads CASSVNLDSPSTF. Written as DNA, the CDR3 is TGTGCCAGCAGCGTTAACCTAGACAGCCCGAGCACCTTC.

The V gene is TRBV28, the J gene TRBJ1-4; TRBD1 is a possible D gene (6 bases). The V and J ends lost 4 bases and 10 bases respectively, with 22 bases between them. CDR3 length: 16 amino acids. Germline V lookup: CDR1 MDHEN, CDR2 SYDVKM. DNA for the CDR3: TGTGCCAGCAGTTGGAATCACAGGGAACGGGACGGAAAACTGTTTTTT. The encoded protein is CASSWNHRERDGKLFF.

V is TRBV4-1 and J is TRBJ2-2, with 7 bases matching TRBD1. V dropped 4 bases and J dropped 2; count of bases not matched to a gene: 10. Germline-derived CDR1 and CDR2 are MGHRA and YSYEKL. This CDR3 comprises 17 residues. As DNA, the CDR3 is TGCGCCAGCAGCCCGTCGGACAGGCGACTAAACACCGGGGAGCTGTTTTTT. It translates to CASSPSDRRLNTGELFF.

In DNA, the CDR3 is TGCGCCAGCAGCCACAGATGGGACAGCCACTCTTATAATTCACCCCTCCACTTT. Its translation: CASSHRWDSHSYNSPLHF. The chain joins TRBV4-3 to TRBJ1-6, with 7 bases fitting TRBD1. CDR1 and CDR2 (germline): LGHNA, YSLEER. The junction had 12 bases not matched to a gene; V was cut back by 3 bases and J by 4 bases. The CDR3 sequence is 18 residues long.

The rearrangement uses TRBV9 and TRBJ2-1; 7 bases align to TRBD2. The CDR3 is 15 residues long. J was trimmed by 5 bases and V by 0 bases; bases with no gene match: 5. Germline V gene sequence: CDR1 SGDLS, CDR2 YYNGEE. The CDR3 DNA reads TGTGCCAGCAGCGTAGCTAGCGGTCAGCACAATGAGCAGTTCTTC. Translation: CASSVASGQHNEQFF.

The gene calls are TRBV5-1 and TRBJ2-6; TRBD1 matches at 7 bases. The CDR3 length is 16 residues. V gave up 2 bases and J gave up 2 bases; unmatched junction bases: 4. Germline-derived CDR1 and CDR2 are SGHRS and YFSETQ. CDR3 loop: CASSFGQDAGANVLTF. In DNA, the CDR3 is TGCGCCAGCAGCTTCGGACAGGACGCTGGGGCCAACGTCCTGACTTTC. Full variable domain (missing parts from reference TRBV5-1 and TRBJ2-6): KAGVTQTPRYLIKTRGQQVTLSCSPISGHRSVSWYQQTPGQGLQFLFEYFSETQRNKGNFPGRFSGRQFSNSRSEMNVSTLELGDSALYLCASSFGQDAGANVLTFGAGSRLTVL.

CDR3: CASSQRAGKRETQYF. The CDR3 bases are TGTGCCAGCAGCCAAAGGGCGGGAAAGAGAGAGACCCAGTACTTC. The chain joins TRBV11-3 to TRBJ2-5; tentative D call: TRBD2 (6 bases). From germline, CDR1 is SGHNT and CDR2 YENEEA. This CDR3 is built from 15 residues. V lost 5 bases and J 4 bases, leaving 17 bases between the germline ends.

The V and J genes are TRBV9 and TRBJ1-2, with 10 bases matching TRBD1. The CDR3 has 17 amino acids. Germline V gives CDR1 SGDLS, CDR2 YYNGEE. After removal of 4 bases from V and 0 bases from J, the junction contained 9 bases not matched to a gene. The CDR3: CASSPWDRGKANYGYTF. The CDR3, as DNA: TGTGCCAGCAGCCCCTGGGACAGGGGCAAAGCTAACTATGGCTACACCTTC. Full variable domain (rest looked up from reference TRBV9 and TRBJ1-2): DSGVTQTPKHLITATGQRVTLRCSPRSGDLSVYWYQQSLDQGLQFLIQYYNGEERAKGNILERFSAQQFPDLHSELNLSSLELGDSALYFCASSPWDRGKANYGYTFGSGTRLTVV.

The genes are TRBV5-1 and TRBJ2-1; 14 bases agree with TRBD2. This CDR3 has 16 amino acids. J was trimmed by 6 bases and V by 2 bases; bases with no gene match: 4. Germline-derived CDR1 and CDR2 are SGHRS and YFSETQ. In nucleotides, the CDR3 is TGCGCCAGCAGCTTCCGGACTAGCGGGAGGTTCAATGAGCAGTTCTTC. It translates to CASSFRTSGRFNEQFF.

This clone appeared a few times. This CDR3 reads CASSALGQGPQANEKLFF. CDR3 bases: TGCGCCAGCAGCGCCTTGGGACAGGGGCCCCAGGCGAATGAAAAACTGTTTTTT. The chain is built from TRBV4-3 and TRBJ1-4; TRBD1 agrees at 10 bases. In germline, CDR1 is LGHNA, CDR2 YSLEER. Trimming cost V 5 bases and J 5 bases; bases outside gene matches: 14. This CDR3 spans 18 amino acids.

V gene TRBV10-1 combines with J gene TRBJ2-3; 7 nucleotides match TRBD1. With V trimmed by 10 bases and J by 2 bases, 6 bases remained unmatched. Germline CDR1 WNHNN, CDR2 SYGVQD (reference sequence). This CDR3 spans 13 amino acids. The CDR3 spells CATNRGDTDTQYF. The CDR3 region has the DNA TGCGCCACCAACAGGGGAGACACAGATACGCAGTATTTT.

This chain joins TRBV13 and TRBJ2-7; possibly TRBD1 for D (6 bases). There are 17 residues in the CDR3. V was shortened by 4 bases and J by 6 bases, with 25 bases between the two germline ends. The germline CDR1 and CDR2 sequences are PRHDT and FYEKMQ (reference sequence). The DNA of the CDR3 is TGTGCCAGCAGCTCCTCTAACGGGACATTCATAACGGGCGAGCAGTACTTC. It codes for CASSSSNGTFITGEQYF.

CDR3 protein: CASSSDRAHEQYF. Written as DNA, the CDR3 is TGCGCCAGCAGCTCTGACAGGGCCCACGAGCAGTACTTC. The chain links TRBV5-1 to TRBJ2-7, with 7 nucleotides matching TRBD1. Germline V gene lookup returns CDR1 SGHRS and CDR2 YFSETQ. The CDR3 is 13 amino acids. The V gene end was trimmed by 3 bases and the J gene end by 5 bases; junction bases not matched to a gene: 5. Full variable domain (missing parts from reference TRBV5-1 and TRBJ2-7): KAGVTQTPRYLIKTRGQQVTLSCSPISGHRSVSWYQQTPGQGLQFLFEYFSETQRNKGNFPGRFSGRQFSNSRSEMNVSTLELGDSALYLCASSSDRAHEQYFGPGTRLTVT.

This clone occurred once. V is TRBV7-2 and J is TRBJ2-7; tentatively, D is TRBD2 (6 bases). The length of the CDR3 is 17 residues. V gave up 0 bases and J gave up 2 bases, with 17 bases separating them. Germline V gene data show CDR1 as SGHTA and CDR2 as FQGNSA. DNA for the CDR3: TGTGCCAGCAGCTTAGCGAAGGGGACTCACGTTGCCTACGAGCAGTACTTC. Translation: CASSLAKGTHVAYEQYF. The full variable domain, its missing parts supplied by reference TRBV7-2 and TRBJ2-7, is GAGVSQSPSNKVTEKGKDVELRCDPISGHTALYWYRQSLGQGLEFLIYFQGNSAPDKSGLPSDRFSAERTGGSVSTLTIQRTQQEDSAVYLCASSLAKGTHVAYEQYFGPGTRLTVT.

The chain couples TRBV7-2 to TRBJ2-5, with D maybe TRBD2 (6 bases). The CDR3 loop spans 15 amino acids. Germline-derived CDR1 and CDR2 are SGHTA and FQGNSA. V gave up 5 bases and J gave up 0 bases, with 13 bases separating them. CDR3 DNA sequence: TGTGCCAGCAGCCGAGGCGGGAAGTACCAAGAGACCCAGTACTTC. This translates into CASSRGGKYQETQYF.